Below, 28 T cell receptor beta chains from the same sample are listed, as sequenced in a study of post-analysis software for immune sequencing data. Findings and limits, study-wide: Relative to controls, patients had 4 or 5 TRBV segments at higher frequency, with TRBV5-6, TRBV5-1 and TRBV20-1 among these.

Their antigens are not known. Carried by the TCR beta cDNA libraries were unique molecular identifiers. MiXCR was run by TCRdb on the PCR reads, yielding one entry per CDR3 protein. The sample has roughly 570,000 distinct CDR3 sequences, approximately 34% seen once. The sequenced material came from blood. The source is a girl between 2 and 17 years old with multiple sclerosis.

J is TRBJ1-4 and V is TRBV4-1; D may be TRBD1 (6 bases). CDR1 MGHRA and CDR2 YSYEKL come from the germline V gene. Trimming took off 3 bases at V and 7 bases at J, with 18 bases between the two ends. The CDR3 has 16 amino acids. CDR3 protein: CASSHVRGQGIEKLFF. Written as DNA, the CDR3 is TGCGCCAGCAGCCACGTCCGGGGGCAGGGAATTGAAAAACTGTTTTTT.

The sample holds a few counts of this clonotype. V is TRBV19 and J is TRBJ1-1; TRBD1 aligns across 8 bases. Per germline, CDR1 LNHDA and CDR2 SQIVND (reference sequence). Trimming at V came to 3 bases and at J to 1 base, leaving 4 bases not matched to a gene. This CDR3 is 15 amino acids long. The CDR3 DNA is TGTGCCAGTAGTATTCAGGGGGCAAGGAACACTGAAGCTTTCTTT. Its translation is CASSIQGARNTEAFF.

The genes are TRBV3-1 and TRBJ2-2, with D hard to call. This CDR3 region has 16 residues. The germline gives CDR1 LGHDT, CDR2 YNNKEL (reference sequence). Trimming removed 4 bases from V and 3 bases from J, with 15 bases in between. The CDR3 protein is CASSLSTYQDTGELFF. The CDR3, as DNA: TGTGCCAGCAGCCTTAGTACTTACCAGGACACCGGGGAGCTGTTTTTT. Supplemented by reference TRBV3-1 and TRBJ2-2, the full variable domain reads DTAVSQTPKYLVTQMGNDKSIKCEQNLGHDTMYWYKQDSKKFLKIMFSYNNKELIINETVPNRFSPKSPDKAHLNLHINSLELGDSAVYFCASSLSTYQDTGELFFGEGSRLTVL.

The chain carries TRBV7-2 and TRBJ2-5, with D perhaps assigned TRBD1 or TRBD2 (6 bases each). V was pared by 3 bases and J by 1 base, with 9 bases between. The CDR3 runs 14 residues. Germline V gives CDR1 SGHTA, CDR2 FQGNSA. CDR3 residues: CASSFGGVQETQYF. The CDR3 nucleotides read TGTGCCAGCAGCTTCGGGGGCGTCCAAGAGACCCAGTACTTC.

The table lists this clonotype with many counts. The CDR3 reads CASSDPRGGGNYEQYF. The CDR3 DNA follows: TGCGCCAGCAGCGATCCCCGGGGCGGGGGGAACTACGAGCAGTACTTC. V and J are TRBV5-1 and TRBJ2-7, with 8 nucleotides matching TRBD2. Trimming at V came to 4 bases and at J to 3 bases, leaving 12 bases not matched to a gene. Germline V gene lookup returns CDR1 SGHRS and CDR2 YFSETQ. This CDR3 has 16 residues.

V gene TRBV6-5 combines with J gene TRBJ1-1, with a weak D call TRBD1 (5 bases). Trimming removed 7 bases from V and 4 bases from J, with 13 bases in between. This CDR3 region has 13 residues. Germline V gene data show CDR1 as MNHEY and CDR2 as SVGAGI. CDR3 residues: CASTAGGITEAFF. CDR3 DNA sequence: TGTGCCAGCACGGCTGGGGGGATCACTGAAGCTTTCTTT.

The J gene is TRBJ1-4, the V gene TRBV11-2; D is undetermined. The germline gives CDR1 SGHAT, CDR2 FQNNGV. The V end was cut by 5 bases, the J end by 7 bases, with 8 bases between. CDR3 length: 12 residues. In DNA form, the CDR3 reads TGTGCCAGCAGCCAGAGGGCTGAAAAACTGTTTTTT. Amino acid sequence: CASSQRAEKLFF.

The genes are TRBV5-1 and TRBJ1-5, with 10 bases identical to TRBD1. This CDR3 has 15 residues. V lost 5 bases, J lost 6 bases, and 8 bases stayed unmatched. CDR1 is SGHRS and CDR2 is YFSETQ in the germline V gene. The CDR3 loop is CASSSGTGVGQPQHF. CDR3 bases: TGCGCCAGCAGTTCCGGGACAGGGGTAGGTCAGCCCCAGCATTTT.

The chain joins TRBV4-1 to TRBJ2-1; D is unresolved. Germline V gene data show CDR1 as MGHRA and CDR2 as YSYEKL. Deletions cut 4 bases from V and 7 bases from J, with 17 bases between. This CDR3 has 15 residues. CDR3 residues: CASSLAPRPGNEQFF. Here the CDR3 DNA reads TGCGCCAGCAGCCTCGCACCTAGACCTGGGAATGAGCAGTTCTTC.

V usage is TRBV10-3 and J usage is TRBJ2-5; D assignment may be TRBD1 or TRBD2 (5 bases each). The CDR3 covers 12 residues. The germline V and J ends were trimmed by 11 bases and 0 bases, with 10 bases remaining between them. In germline, CDR1 is ENHRY, CDR2 SYGVKD. The CDR3 coding sequence is TGTGCCCACGGGACGGACCAAGAGACCCAGTACTTC. It codes for CAHGTDQETQYF.

The rearrangement joins TRBV5-1 to TRBJ2-1; the match to TRBD2 covers 10 bases. The CDR3 is 15 amino acids. Germline values: CDR1 SGHRS, CDR2 YFSETQ. The V segment lost 1 base and the J segment 6 bases; nucleotides outside the gene matches: 4. The CDR3 spells CASSLTSGDLNEQFF. In DNA, the CDR3 is TGCGCCAGCAGCTTGACTAGCGGGGACCTCAATGAGCAGTTCTTC.

The chain links TRBV20-1 to TRBJ1-5, with TRBD1 matching 7 bases. CDR1 is DFQATT, CDR2 SNEGSKA, per germline (reference sequence). The CDR3 runs to 15 residues. The J segment lost 7 bases and the V segment lost 3 bases, leaving 12 bases of the junction unmatched. CDR3 protein: CSASEGGGAYQPQHF. The CDR3 bases are TGCAGTGCTAGTGAGGGAGGGGGCGCGTACCAGCCCCAGCATTTT.

This clonotype has more than one count but fewer than ten. The chain carries TRBV12-3 or TRBV12-4 and TRBJ1-5, with D maybe TRBD1 (6 bases). V was shortened by 5 bases and J by 1 base, with 18 bases between the two germline ends. The CDR3 covers 17 residues. The CDR3 here is CASSPTGRGESNQPQHF. The CDR3 bases are TGTGCCAGCAGTCCTACAGGGAGGGGGGAAAGCAATCAGCCCCAGCATTTT.

This clonotype was recorded many times. The V and J genes are TRBV20-1 and TRBJ2-7; no definite D call. Germline CDR1 is DFQATT and CDR2 is SNEGSKA (reference sequence). The CDR3 consists of 16 residues. With 2 bases removed from V and 1 base from J, the gap between germline ends came to 18 bases. The CDR3 loop is CSARTSGAPISYEQYF. The CDR3 DNA is TGCAGTGCTAGAACCAGTGGCGCCCCGATATCCTACGAGCAGTACTTC.

The chain carries TRBV20-1 and TRBJ1-2; D ambiguous. This CDR3 has 17 amino acids. Trimming pared 0 bases from V and 8 bases from J, leaving 25 bases between. Per germline, CDR1 DFQATT and CDR2 SNEGSKA (reference sequence). The CDR3 DNA is TGCAGTGCTAGAGAGATAAATAGGGCGCCCAGATATAGCGGCTACACCTTC. This translates into CSAREINRAPRYSGYTF.

This clonotype was seen a handful of times. The rearrangement uses TRBV12-3 or TRBV12-4 and TRBJ2-1; TRBD1 agrees at 8 bases. This CDR3 region has 15 residues. V was pared by 7 bases and J by 7 bases, with 12 bases of the junction left unmatched. CDR3 residues: CASKDKTTGGNEQFF. The CDR3, as DNA: TGTGCCAGCAAGGATAAAACCACAGGGGGGAATGAGCAGTTCTTC.

This clonotype was counted between two and nine times. The genes are TRBV5-1 and TRBJ2-3, with D possibly matching TRBD2 (7 bases). V lost 3 bases to trimming and J lost 2 bases, with 13 bases between them. Germline V lookup: CDR1 SGHRS, CDR2 YFSETQ. There are 15 residues in the CDR3. As DNA, the CDR3 is TGCGCCAGCAGCTCCCATCGGGGGGCCACAGATACGCAGTATTTT. Translation: CASSSHRGATDTQYF.

The J gene is TRBJ2-4, the V gene TRBV9, with D hard to call. Germline loops: CDR1 SGDLS, CDR2 YYNGEE. The CDR3 is 15 amino acids. V lost 0 bases and J 0 bases, leaving 7 bases between the germline ends. CDR3 DNA: TGTGCCAGCAGCGTAGTGGCAGAAGCCAAAAACATTCAGTACTTC. Residues: CASSVVAEAKNIQYF.

V and J are TRBV14 and TRBJ2-5; possible D gene TRBD1, 5 bases. V was trimmed by 1 base and J by 2 bases, leaving 11 bases between them. The CDR3 loop spans 15 amino acids. Germline V lookup: CDR1 SGHDN, CDR2 FVKESK. CDR3 sequence (DNA): TGTGCCAGCAGCCAAGGTGGGGCTGTACAAGAGACCCAGTACTTC. It is translated as CASSQGGAVQETQYF.

This chain joins TRBV20-1 and TRBJ1-2; D perhaps matches TRBD1 (6 bases). The ends were cut back, 8 bases at V and 3 bases at J, with 16 bases in the middle. CDR3 size: 13 residues. The V gene's germline CDR1 is DFQATT and CDR2 SNEGSKA (reference sequence). CDR3: CSSLRGPDYGYTF. The CDR3 DNA reads TGCAGTTCACTCCGGGGGCCCGACTATGGCTACACCTTC.

The chain recombines TRBV4-1 with TRBJ2-3, with D perhaps being TRBD1 or TRBD2 (7 bases each). Trimming shortened V by 0 bases and J by 9 bases, and 22 bases separated the two germline ends. This CDR3 comprises 17 residues. Germline V CDR1 and CDR2: MGHRA, YSYEKL. The DNA of the CDR3 is TGCGCCAGCAGCCAAGATAGGGAGGGGGCGGACTCTAAAACGCAGTATTTT. Amino acids: CASSQDREGADSKTQYF.

The chain joins TRBV5-1 to TRBJ2-1; 10 nucleotides align to TRBD2. The CDR3 is made up of 16 amino acids. CDR1 SGHRS and CDR2 YFSETQ come from the germline V gene. V lost 4 bases to trimming and J lost 7 bases; unmatched junction nucleotides: 11. DNA of the CDR3: TGCGCCAGCAGCCGTTTTCTAGCGGGGGTATCAAATGAGCAGTTCTTC. This encodes CASSRFLAGVSNEQFF. Filled out from reference TRBV5-1 and TRBJ2-1, the complete variable domain reads KAGVTQTPRYLIKTRGQQVTLSCSPISGHRSVSWYQQTPGQGLQFLFEYFSETQRNKGNFPGRFSGRQFSNSRSEMNVSTLELGDSALYLCASSRFLAGVSNEQFFGPGTRLTVL.

The gene calls are TRBV24-1 and TRBJ1-5; D unresolved. CDR1 and CDR2 from the germline V gene are KGHDR and SFDVKD. V lost 2 bases and J lost 5, with 6 bases in between. The CDR3 is 13 residues long. CDR3 in DNA: TGTGCCACCAGTGATTACGACGATCAGCCCCAGCATTTT. This codes for CATSDYDDQPQHF.

CDR3 sequence reads: CSYWNTEAFF. DNA for the CDR3: TGCAGCTATTGGAACACTGAAGCTTTCTTT. The J gene is TRBJ1-1, the V gene TRBV29-1; D uncertain. Looked up from germline, CDR1 is SQVTM and CDR2 is ANQGSEA. CDR3 size: 10 residues. V was trimmed by 8 bases and J by 1 base, leaving 5 bases between them. The complete variable domain, with remaining parts taken from reference TRBV29-1 and TRBJ1-1, reads SAVISQKPSRDICQRGTSLTIQCQVDSQVTMMFWYRQQPGQSLTLIATANQGSEATYESGFVIDKFPISRPNLTFSTLTVSNMSPEDSSIYLCSYWNTEAFFGQGTRLTVV.

V gene TRBV3-1 combines with J gene TRBJ1-1, with D possibly matching TRBD1 (6 bases). In germline, CDR1 is LGHDT, CDR2 YNNKEL (reference sequence). With 0 bases removed from V and 5 bases from J, the gap between germline ends came to 16 bases. This CDR3 comprises 16 residues. The CDR3 loop is CASSQELGAGNTEAFF. CDR3 bases: TGTGCCAGCAGCCAAGAGCTGGGGGCGGGAAATACTGAAGCTTTCTTT.

This clonotype was seen a handful of times. The V call is TRBV9, the J call TRBJ1-1; the D is unclear. From germline, CDR1 is SGDLS and CDR2 YYNGEE. The CDR3 extends over 14 amino acids. Deletions cut 4 bases from V and 4 bases from J, with 14 bases between. This CDR3 is CASSLTTVGTEAFF. The CDR3 DNA reads TGTGCCAGCAGCTTAACGACGGTGGGCACTGAAGCTTTCTTT. The entire variable domain, with the rest obtained from reference TRBV9 and TRBJ1-1, is as follows: DSGVTQTPKHLITATGQRVTLRCSPRSGDLSVYWYQQSLDQGLQFLIQYYNGEERAKGNILERFSAQQFPDLHSELNLSSLELGDSALYFCASSLTTVGTEAFFGQGTRLTVV.

This clonotype was counted only a few times. At one boundary the junction diverges from the germline segment, which might be a read error. This chain links TRBV5-1 with TRBJ1-1; D call uncertain. The germline V gene has CDR1 SGHRS and CDR2 YFSETQ. There are 13 residues in the CDR3. CDR3: CAGSKDLNTEAFF. CDR3 in DNA: TGCGCCGGCAGTAAGGACCTGAACACTGAAGCTTTCTTT.

V gene TRBV28 combines with J gene TRBJ2-7; 9 bases map to TRBD1. The assigned J gene may be wrong: the sequence end matches TRBJ2-4 better. The germline gives CDR1 MDHEN, CDR2 SYDVKM. The CDR3 is 15 amino acids. As DNA, the CDR3 is TGTGCCAGCACCCCTTCGGGACAGGGAGGAAACATTCAGTACTTC. The encoded protein is CASTPSGQGGNIQYF.